What follows are 13 T cell receptor beta chains derived from one specimen sequenced in a study of shared clonotypes between healthy human individuals. Measured with immunoSEQ multiplex PCR; TCRdb has only the in-frame clones, and not every one. This sample has over 2 million clones; less than 95% occur once, and the top ten carry about 1.1%. Only CD45RO-negative cells positively selected for CCR7 counted as naive CD8 cells, so terminally differentiated effector memory CD45RA+ cells were excluded. The sample consisted of naive CD8+ T cells sorted from blood. All receptors come from a man between 18 and 29 years old in good health.

This chain uses TRBV9 with TRBJ2-5; the D is unclear. The germline V gene encodes CDR1 SGDLS and CDR2 YYNGEE. The CDR3 sequence is 13 residues long. Trimming shortened V by 2 bases and J by 2 bases, and 7 bases separated the two germline ends. CDR3 residues: CASSVSAQETQYF. The CDR3 region has the DNA TGTGCCAGCAGCGTGAGCGCTCAAGAGACCCAGTACTTC.

The chain employs TRBV9 and TRBJ2-3; 11 nucleotides match TRBD2. V gave up 0 bases and J gave up 11 bases; unmatched junction bases: 5. Germline values: CDR1 SGDLS, CDR2 YYNGEE. The CDR3 runs to 14 residues. CDR3 amino acids: CASSVELAGDLQYF. For the CDR3, the DNA is TGTGCCAGCAGCGTAGAACTAGCGGGAGATTTGCAGTATTTT.

This chain uses TRBV11-2 with TRBJ2-2; a weak D match, TRBD2 (5 bases). V lost 3 bases to trimming and J lost 3 bases, with 11 bases between them. This CDR3 is built from 15 residues. The germline V gene encodes CDR1 SGHAT and CDR2 FQNNGV. CDR3 sequence: CASSFRGLYTGELFF. CDR3 nucleotide sequence: TGTGCCAGCAGCTTTAGAGGACTTTACACCGGGGAGCTGTTTTTT.

J is TRBJ1-1 and V is TRBV28, with D maybe TRBD1 (6 bases). The germline gives CDR1 MDHEN, CDR2 SYDVKM. V was pared by 6 bases and J by 0 bases, with 14 bases between. The CDR3 length is 15 residues. The CDR3 DNA reads TGTGCCAGCAGCACGCAGGGGACGTTGAACACTGAAGCTTTCTTT. Its translation is CASSTQGTLNTEAFF.

The J gene is TRBJ1-2, the V gene TRBV5-6; D is perhaps TRBD1 (5 bases). From germline, CDR1 is SGHDT and CDR2 YYEEEE. The CDR3 is 14 residues long. V lost 4 bases to trimming and J lost 6 bases, with 16 bases between them. For the CDR3, the DNA is TGTGCCAGCAGCCTCGGGGCCCAAGGGGATGGCTACACCTTC. Translated: CASSLGAQGDGYTF.

The chain carries TRBV2 and TRBJ1-2; TRBD1 aligns across 7 bases. The CDR3 spans 15 residues. Germline V gives CDR1 SNHLY, CDR2 FYNNEI. With 2 bases clipped from V and 1 base from J, the junction kept 4 bases outside the gene matches. The CDR3 is CASSETGAVNYGYTF. CDR3 bases: TGTGCCAGCAGTGAAACAGGGGCTGTTAACTATGGCTACACCTTC.

V is TRBV27 and J is TRBJ2-1; 8 nucleotides agree with TRBD1. The CDR3 length is 16 residues. J lost 4 bases, V lost 2 bases, and 7 bases had no gene match. The germline gives CDR1 MNHEY, CDR2 SMNVEV (reference sequence). The CDR3 bases are TGTGCCAGCAGTTTAAATAGGGGACAGGTGTACAATGAGCAGTTCTTC. Amino acid sequence: CASSLNRGQVYNEQFF.

The gene calls are TRBV5-5 and TRBJ1-1, with a weak D call TRBD1 (6 bases). CDR3 length equals 14 residues. Germline values: CDR1 SGHKS, CDR2 YYEKEE (reference sequence). The V gene lost 4 bases and the J gene lost 0 bases, with 10 bases spanning the gap. CDR3 coding DNA: TGTGCCAGCAGCCCAGGGGTGATGAACACTGAAGCTTTCTTT. Translation gives CASSPGVMNTEAFF.

This chain joins TRBV10-3 and TRBJ2-7; 11 bases line up with TRBD2. This CDR3 contains 14 residues. Losses at the gene ends were 10 bases for V and 3 bases for J; bases not matched to a gene: 8. Looked up from germline, CDR1 is ENHRY and CDR2 is SYGVKD. CDR3 in DNA: TGTGCCAGCCTAGCGGGGGGCCGGTTCTACGAGCAGTACTTC. Translating gives CASLAGGRFYEQYF.

This clone was observed a handful of times. The rearrangement uses TRBV29-1 and TRBJ1-2, with D maybe TRBD1 (5 bases). Germline loops: CDR1 SQVTM, CDR2 ANQGSEA. The germline V and J ends were trimmed by 5 bases and 4 bases, with 8 bases remaining between them. The CDR3 contains 11 residues. DNA for the CDR3: TGCAGCGTTTTGGGGACCTATGGCTACACCTTC. Translated, it gives CSVLGTYGYTF.

This rearrangement joins TRBV4-3 to TRBJ2-7, with 8 bases that match TRBD2. V lost 4 bases, J lost 2 bases, and 13 bases stayed unmatched. Germline-derived CDR1 and CDR2 are LGHNA and YSLEER. The CDR3 runs 17 residues. The CDR3 DNA reads TGCGCCAGCAGCCCCACATTAGCGGGAACAACCCCCTACGAGCAGTACTTC. Protein sequence: CASSPTLAGTTPYEQYF.

In this sample, this clone turned up once. The chain joins TRBV10-3 to TRBJ1-1, with D uncertain. With 3 bases removed from V and 7 bases from J, the gap between germline ends came to 15 bases. CDR3 length: 14 amino acids. In germline, CDR1 is ENHRY, CDR2 SYGVKD. In nucleotides, the CDR3 is TGTGCCATCAGTGACCGGAACGACGGCGGTGAAGCTTTCTTT. Residues: CAISDRNDGGEAFF.

The V gene is TRBV5-1, the J gene TRBJ2-7; possibly TRBD1 for D (5 bases). Germline V gene lookup returns CDR1 SGHRS and CDR2 YFSETQ. V lost 0 bases to trimming and J lost 0 bases, with 10 bases between them. This CDR3 has 15 residues. DNA for the CDR3: TGCGCCAGCAGCTTGGGTAGGGGTTACTCCTACGAGCAGTACTTC. It is translated as CASSLGRGYSYEQYF.